This TCR beta chain was sequenced during a study of blood T cell repertoires in COVID-19. Study summary: Spain, Italy and the United States supplied samples that represented acute and convalescent COVID-19. PBMCs, B-cell-depleted T cells, or T cells provided the cDNA or gDNA that made up the material.

Clones were read by immunoSEQ multiplex PCR, and TCRdb kept only the in-frame ones, dropping some. The sample has 300,000 to 500,000 clones; roughly 90% are singletons. After removal of 3 bases from V and 6 bases from J, the junction contained 8 bases not matched to a gene. Looked up from germline, CDR1 is MGHRA and CDR2 is YSYEKL. The CDR3 contains 18 residues. The cohort comprised adults aged about 18 to 100 years residing in about two dozen US areas. The genes are TRBV4-1 and TRBJ2-1, with 16 bases fitting TRBD2. The clonotype was recovered from a woman aged 25 to 45 with acute COVID-19. The sequencing input was PBMCs or T cells enriched from blood (not recorded which). CDR3 in DNA: TGCGCCAGCAGCCAGGAGGGACTAGCGGGGGGGTCGCGCAATGAGCAGTTCTTC. Translation: CASSQEGLAGGSRNEQFF.